This T cell receptor beta chain was recorded in a study of blood T cell repertoires in COVID-19 (TCRdb year 2020). For the wider study: The collaborator samples originated in the United States, Italy and Spain and spanned the acute and convalescent phases of COVID-19. The repertoires were released in a freely available public database meant as a resource for research on the immune response to SARS-CoV-2. A de-identified subject ID, COVID-19 status, age in years and sex were almost always included in the sample metadata. The dataset comprised deeply sampled blood TCRbeta repertoires from subjects exposed to, actively infected with, or recovered from COVID-19. Samples were obtained from the ongoing ImmuneRACE study (first 160 participants) and from 1,254 subjects provided by 6 global collaborators. The prospective study material was composed of cDNA or gDNA derived from T cells, B-cell-depleted T cells, or PBMCs. HLA class I and class II types, where available, came from metadata supplied by the sample provider rather than from assay-based typing.

Comment on this clone: Its antigen target is currently unknown. Base qualities are not at hand, and no much larger clone is one base apart.

The immunoSEQ Assay, a bias-controlled multiplex PCR, was used to amplify TCRbeta CDR3 regions from genomic DNA. The authors' analysis ran thus. Nucleated cell counts per sample were estimated from amplification of reference gene primers within the assay. Sequence reads were collapsed and filtered to measure the absolute abundance of every unique TCRbeta CDR3 rearrangement. For each sample, productive Simpson clonality was calculated by taking the square root of Simpson's diversity index across productive rearrangements. This immuneACCESS table, as held by TCRdb, lists in-frame sequences with V and J called but not all clones. Of the missing ones, under half trace to an unresolved V gene in checked studies; the others have no known cause. That table supplies the V and J calls and clone size; D and trimming were determined from the DNA. Across this sample there are around 420,000 clones, with over 75% seen only once. More than 2% of the sample is taken by the ten largest.

From the cysteine up to the phenylalanine, the CDR3 has a length of 11 residues. Just CDR3 DNA is preserved here, 33 bases in frame from base 1. Relative to germline, V is missing 5 bases and J is missing 3 bases, with 0 bases of the junction outside any gene match. Based on the germline V gene (reference sequence), the CDR1 and CDR2 sequences are GTSNPN and SVGIG. On the study overall, not on this receptor specifically: Clinical and demographic metadata were provided uncurated, with the amount varying by source and participant.

In the prospective study, participants were roughly 18 to 100 years old, resided in around 25 geographic areas of the United States, and were enrolled through a virtual design. In the prospective study, cohorts were assigned on the basis of participant-reported clinical history obtained from a screening survey and a study questionnaire. In the prospective study, mobile phlebotomists collected whole blood, serum and a nasopharyngeal or oropharyngeal swab from each participant. Additional blood draws and questionnaires over an approximately 2-month period could optionally be provided by prospective study participants. Blood samples from the prospective study were shipped frozen or at room temperature prior to DNA extraction.

This TCR derives from a woman aged 40 to 55 with acute COVID-19. The chain is made from TRBV30 and TRBJ2-5; TRBD1 agrees with 7 junctional bases. Sequencing was done on a sample of PBMCs or T cells enriched from blood (not recorded which). The CDR3 has the sequence CAWGTEETQYF. At the DNA level, the sequence is TGTGCCTGGGGGACAGAAGAGACCCAGTACTTC.